This T cell receptor (beta chain) was found in a study of blood T cells in healthy people across ages. Primed by a sample-barcoded 5' primer and a J-beta primer mix, a second PCR proceeded for 7 to 11 cycles. TCRdb recomputed calls from the 5' RACE reads with MiXCR, one row per CDR3 protein. The table records about 1 million distinct CDR3 sequences, 40% to 55% of them present only once. The sample taken for sequencing was blood. This clonotype originated in an older woman in good health.

The CDR3 DNA reads TGCAGTGCTAGTCTTGGTAGCGGGACACGCGAGCAGTACTTC. This gives the protein CSASLGSGTREQYF. The rearrangement uses TRBV20-1 and TRBJ2-5; 8 bases line up with TRBD2. Judging by the DNA end, TRBJ2-7 fits better; the J call may be wrong. The CDR3 is 14 amino acids. Germline assignment: CDR1 DFQATT and CDR2 SNEGSKA (reference sequence).